This is a list of T cell receptor beta chains from one sample in a study of somatic mutations in cytotoxic T cells in rheumatoid arthritis. Clones were read by immunoSEQ multiplex PCR, and TCRdb kept only the in-frame ones, dropping some. Among several thousand clones listed, roughly 80% were seen once. Source: CD8+ T cells sorted from blood, taken at a follow-up visit. These receptors came from a woman in her 70s with rheumatoid arthritis. Both conserved end residues are part of each CDR3. The order of the fields is CDR3 DNA, CDR3 protein, CDR3 length, clone size, D gene, J gene, V gene. D genes are given only for firm matches. A clone size is listed for some rows: how often the clone was seen (once, few, many), or a class if it is expanded.

cdr3_nt: TGTGCCAGCAGCCCTCGGGACACAGTTCGGGAGCAGTACTTC
cdr3_aa: CASSPRDTVREQYF
cdr3_length: 14
clone_size: few
d_call: NA
j_call: TRBJ2-7
v_call: TRBV27

cdr3_nt: TGTGCCAGCAGCAAGTTTAACGGGGGGCAGGGGGAGCAGTACTTC
cdr3_aa: CASSKFNGGQGEQYF
cdr3_length: 15
clone_size: NA
d_call: NA
j_call: TRBJ2-7
v_call: TRBV21-1

cdr3_nt: TGTGCCAGCAGTTACCTGGCGGTTAGCACAGATACGCAGTATTTT
cdr3_aa: CASSYLAVSTDTQYF
cdr3_length: 15
clone_size: NA
d_call: NA
j_call: TRBJ2-3
v_call: TRBV6-5

cdr3_nt: TGCGCCAGCAGCCGGGGACAGAAGAACACTGAAGCTTTCTTT
cdr3_aa: CASSRGQKNTEAFF
cdr3_length: 14
clone_size: few
d_call: TRBD1
j_call: TRBJ1-1
v_call: TRBV4-1

cdr3_nt: TGTGCCAGCAGTTACTCGTTGGGGCCGGATACGCAGTATTTT
cdr3_aa: CASSYSLGPDTQYF
cdr3_length: 14
clone_size: once
d_call: NA
j_call: TRBJ2-3
v_call: TRBV6-5

cdr3_nt: TGTGCCAGCAACAGCGGGAGGAGCTCCTACGAGCAGTACTTC
cdr3_aa: CASNSGRSSYEQYF
cdr3_length: 14
clone_size: NA
d_call: TRBD2
j_call: TRBJ2-7
v_call: TRBV2

cdr3_nt: TGTGCCACCTCGGACGGAAAAGAGACCCAGTACTTC
cdr3_aa: CATSDGKETQYF
cdr3_length: 12
clone_size: NA
d_call: NA
j_call: TRBJ2-5
v_call: TRBV19

cdr3_nt: TGTGCCAGTAGTATAGTAAAAGGGACCGGGGAGCTGTTTTTT
cdr3_aa: CASSIVKGTGELFF
cdr3_length: 14
clone_size: NA
d_call: NA
j_call: TRBJ2-2
v_call: TRBV19

cdr3_nt: TGTGCCATCAGTGTTTTGGGCAATCAGCCCCAGCATTTT
cdr3_aa: CAISVLGNQPQHF
cdr3_length: 13
clone_size: NA
d_call: NA
j_call: TRBJ1-5
v_call: TRBV10-3

cdr3_nt: TGCAGAGCGACAGGGAACACTGAAGCTTTCTTT
cdr3_aa: CRATGNTEAFF
cdr3_length: 11
clone_size: NA
d_call: NA
j_call: TRBJ1-1
v_call: TRBV20-1

cdr3_nt: TGTGCCAGCAGCGCCAGGGGACTAGCGGAACAAGAGACCCAGTACTTC
cdr3_aa: CASSARGLAEQETQYF
cdr3_length: 16
clone_size: NA
d_call: TRBD2
j_call: TRBJ2-5
v_call: TRBV13

cdr3_nt: TGTGCCAGCAGCCCCGGGGACAGGGGCTTTAGTGAGCAGTTCTTC
cdr3_aa: CASSPGDRGFSEQFF
cdr3_length: 15
clone_size: NA
d_call: TRBD1
j_call: TRBJ2-1
v_call: TRBV9

cdr3_nt: TGTGCCACCAGCGGTAACAGGGGCTTGAACACTGAAGCTTTCTTT
cdr3_aa: CATSGNRGLNTEAFF
cdr3_length: 15
clone_size: NA
d_call: TRBD1
j_call: TRBJ1-1
v_call: TRBV15

cdr3_nt: TGTGCCAGCAGTTACCCTGGGAACGAGCAGTACTTC
cdr3_aa: CASSYPGNEQYF
cdr3_length: 12
clone_size: once
d_call: NA
j_call: TRBJ2-7
v_call: TRBV28

cdr3_nt: TGTGCCAGCAGTCCGGGACAGGGGTCTTACGAGCAGTACTTC
cdr3_aa: CASSPGQGSYEQYF
cdr3_length: 14
clone_size: NA
d_call: TRBD1
j_call: TRBJ2-7
v_call: TRBV6-5

cdr3_nt: TGCAGCGCACCGACAGGGGTGGGGAGCTATGGCTACACCTTC
cdr3_aa: CSAPTGVGSYGYTF
cdr3_length: 14
clone_size: NA
d_call: TRBD1
j_call: TRBJ1-2
v_call: TRBV29-1

cdr3_nt: TGCGCCAGCAGCTTGGTGGGGACAGCTAATGAAAAACTGTTTTTT
cdr3_aa: CASSLVGTANEKLFF
cdr3_length: 15
clone_size: NA
d_call: TRBD1
j_call: TRBJ1-4
v_call: TRBV5-1

cdr3_nt: TGTGCCAGCAGTGAATCTAGCGGGAGCACAGATACGCAGTATTTT
cdr3_aa: CASSESSGSTDTQYF
cdr3_length: 15
clone_size: NA
d_call: TRBD2
j_call: TRBJ2-3
v_call: TRBV6-4

cdr3_nt: TGTGCCATCCAGAGGCGGGGACAGGCCTACACTGAAGCTTTCTTT
cdr3_aa: CAIQRRGQAYTEAFF
cdr3_length: 15
clone_size: NA
d_call: TRBD1
j_call: TRBJ1-1
v_call: TRBV5-4

cdr3_nt: TGTGCCAGCAGCTTGGCCACAGGTTACACAGATACGCAGTATTTT
cdr3_aa: CASSLATGYTDTQYF
cdr3_length: 15
clone_size: NA
d_call: NA
j_call: TRBJ2-3
v_call: TRBV5-4

cdr3_nt: TGCGCCAGCAGCCGGGGTGGCCAAGAGACCCAGTACTTC
cdr3_aa: CASSRGGQETQYF
cdr3_length: 13
clone_size: NA
d_call: NA
j_call: TRBJ2-5
v_call: TRBV5-1

cdr3_nt: TGTGCCAGCAGTTTGGCGGGGACTGAAGCTTTCTTT
cdr3_aa: CASSLAGTEAFF
cdr3_length: 12
clone_size: NA
d_call: NA
j_call: TRBJ1-1
v_call: TRBV28

cdr3_nt: TGTGCCAGTAGTATGGCCAGCGGGGACTACGAGCAGTACTTC
cdr3_aa: CASSMASGDYEQYF
cdr3_length: 14
clone_size: NA
d_call: TRBD2
j_call: TRBJ2-7
v_call: TRBV19

cdr3_nt: TGTGCCAGCAGCTTGTGGGGGGAAGAGACCCAGTACTTC
cdr3_aa: CASSLWGEETQYF
cdr3_length: 13
clone_size: NA
d_call: NA
j_call: TRBJ2-5
v_call: TRBV5-8

cdr3_nt: TGTGCCAGCGAAGAAGAGGACAGGAACACCGGGGAGCTGTTTTTT
cdr3_aa: CASEEEDRNTGELFF
cdr3_length: 15
clone_size: NA
d_call: NA
j_call: TRBJ2-2
v_call: TRBV2

cdr3_nt: TGTGCCAGCCGCCCGCCTCAGGGGTTTGGCTACACCTTC
cdr3_aa: CASRPPQGFGYTF
cdr3_length: 13
clone_size: once
d_call: NA
j_call: TRBJ1-2
v_call: TRBV9

cdr3_nt: TGTGCCAGCAGCCCAGCTTCAGGGGCGAACACCGGGGAGCTGTTTTTT
cdr3_aa: CASSPASGANTGELFF
cdr3_length: 16
clone_size: NA
d_call: NA
j_call: TRBJ2-2
v_call: TRBV11-2

cdr3_nt: TGTGCCAGCAGTTTAAGACAAAGCAATCAGCCCCAGCATTTT
cdr3_aa: CASSLRQSNQPQHF
cdr3_length: 14
clone_size: medium-sized
d_call: NA
j_call: TRBJ1-5
v_call: TRBV28

cdr3_nt: TGTGCCAGCAGCTTTGAACTCACAGATACGCAGTATTTT
cdr3_aa: CASSFELTDTQYF
cdr3_length: 13
clone_size: NA
d_call: NA
j_call: TRBJ2-3
v_call: TRBV7-6

cdr3_nt: TGTGCCAGTAACCCCGGGCCGAGGAATGAAAAACTGTTTTTT
cdr3_aa: CASNPGPRNEKLFF
cdr3_length: 14
clone_size: few
d_call: NA
j_call: TRBJ1-4
v_call: TRBV19

cdr3_nt: TGTGCCAGCAGTATTCGGACGGATAACACTGAAGCTTTCTTT
cdr3_aa: CASSIRTDNTEAFF
cdr3_length: 14
clone_size: NA
d_call: NA
j_call: TRBJ1-1
v_call: TRBV6-1

cdr3_nt: TGTGCCAGCAGTTTGGATTTGTTAGATACGCAGTATTTT
cdr3_aa: CASSLDLLDTQYF
cdr3_length: 13
clone_size: NA
d_call: NA
j_call: TRBJ2-3
v_call: TRBV27

cdr3_nt: TGTGCCAGTAGTCTCGTAGCGGGAGTATATCGAAATGAGCAGTTCTTC
cdr3_aa: CASSLVAGVYRNEQFF
cdr3_length: 16
clone_size: NA
d_call: TRBD2
j_call: TRBJ2-1
v_call: TRBV19

cdr3_nt: TGTGCCAGCAGCCAAGGGACTGGCTACCTGGCCGGGGAGCTGTTTTTT
cdr3_aa: CASSQGTGYLAGELFF
cdr3_length: 16
clone_size: few
d_call: NA
j_call: TRBJ2-2
v_call: TRBV4-2

cdr3_nt: TGTGCCAGCAGCTTCATAGCGGGAGCGCACAATGAGCAGTTCTTC
cdr3_aa: CASSFIAGAHNEQFF
cdr3_length: 15
clone_size: NA
d_call: TRBD2
j_call: TRBJ2-1
v_call: TRBV7-2

cdr3_nt: TGTGCCAGCAGCACTTCTCTCACCTACGAGCAGTACTTC
cdr3_aa: CASSTSLTYEQYF
cdr3_length: 13
clone_size: NA
d_call: NA
j_call: TRBJ2-7
v_call: TRBV28

cdr3_nt: TGTGCCAGCAGCTTAGTACAGTACACAGATACGCAGTATTTT
cdr3_aa: CASSLVQYTDTQYF
cdr3_length: 14
clone_size: NA
d_call: NA
j_call: TRBJ2-3
v_call: TRBV7-6

cdr3_nt: TGTGCCAGCAGCTCGTGGAAAGCGGGGAGCTCCTACAATGAGCAGTTCTTC
cdr3_aa: CASSSWKAGSSYNEQFF
cdr3_length: 17
clone_size: NA
d_call: TRBD2
j_call: TRBJ2-1
v_call: TRBV28

cdr3_nt: TGTGCCAGCGCCTTCCGGGGGACTGAAAAACTGTTTTTT
cdr3_aa: CASAFRGTEKLFF
cdr3_length: 13
clone_size: NA
d_call: NA
j_call: TRBJ1-4
v_call: TRBV19

cdr3_nt: TGCAGCGTTGGAATGGTGGGGGGCAACACTGAAGCTTTCTTT
cdr3_aa: CSVGMVGGNTEAFF
cdr3_length: 14
clone_size: NA
d_call: NA
j_call: TRBJ1-1
v_call: TRBV29-1

cdr3_nt: TGTGCCAGCAGTTTATCTGCGTCAGGGGGATATTCACCCCTCCACTTT
cdr3_aa: CASSLSASGGYSPLHF
cdr3_length: 16
clone_size: NA
d_call: TRBD1
j_call: TRBJ1-6
v_call: TRBV27

cdr3_nt: TGTGCCAGCAGCCGCCCCGGACTAGCGGTAATCAATGAGCAGTTCTTC
cdr3_aa: CASSRPGLAVINEQFF
cdr3_length: 16
clone_size: once
d_call: TRBD2
j_call: TRBJ2-1
v_call: TRBV14

cdr3_nt: TGTGCCAGCAGCTTAGCCAGCGGGAGGTTAAATGAGCAGTTCTTC
cdr3_aa: CASSLASGRLNEQFF
cdr3_length: 15
clone_size: NA
d_call: TRBD2
j_call: TRBJ2-1
v_call: TRBV28

cdr3_nt: TGCGCCAGCAGCCAAGAAGCTGCCACCGGGGAGCTGTTTTTT
cdr3_aa: CASSQEAATGELFF
cdr3_length: 14
clone_size: few
d_call: NA
j_call: TRBJ2-2
v_call: TRBV4-1

cdr3_nt: TGTGCCAGCAGTGATCTTTGGGGGGCCAGCTGGGAGTCTAATGAAAAACTGTTTTTT
cdr3_aa: CASSDLWGASWESNEKLFF
cdr3_length: 19
clone_size: NA
d_call: NA
j_call: TRBJ1-4
v_call: TRBV6-1

cdr3_nt: TGTGCCAGCAGCCCAGGTTGGGGACAGGGGGGAAGAAACACTGAAGCTTTCTTT
cdr3_aa: CASSPGWGQGGRNTEAFF
cdr3_length: 18
clone_size: NA
d_call: TRBD1
j_call: TRBJ1-1
v_call: TRBV14

cdr3_nt: TGCGCCAGCAGCCCAGGGACGTTGAACACTGAAGCTTTCTTT
cdr3_aa: CASSPGTLNTEAFF
cdr3_length: 14
clone_size: NA
d_call: NA
j_call: TRBJ1-1
v_call: TRBV5-1

cdr3_nt: TGCGCCAGCAGCCAAGATCGGCGAGAGGTCTCTGGGGCCAACGTCCTGACTTTC
cdr3_aa: CASSQDRREVSGANVLTF
cdr3_length: 18
clone_size: NA
d_call: NA
j_call: TRBJ2-6
v_call: TRBV4-1

cdr3_nt: TGTGCCAGCAGCTTTTTGCGTGCGGGTAATACGCAGTATTTT
cdr3_aa: CASSFLRAGNTQYF
cdr3_length: 14
clone_size: NA
d_call: NA
j_call: TRBJ2-3
v_call: TRBV11-2

cdr3_nt: TGTGCCAGCAGCTTGGGAGGGGATACGCAGTATTTT
cdr3_aa: CASSLGGDTQYF
cdr3_length: 12
clone_size: NA
d_call: NA
j_call: TRBJ2-3
v_call: TRBV5-6